Listed below are T cell receptor beta chains from one sample, sequenced in a study of neurological immune-mediated disorders. TCRdb ran MiXCR on the 5' RACE reads and lists one entry per CDR3 protein. Altogether tens of thousands of distinct CDR3 sequences are present, approximately 10% being singletons, with the ten largest covering around 2%. Input material: PBMCs. These receptor sequences come from a man aged 35 to 55 in good health. The CDR3 runs from the conserved cysteine through the conserved F or W. The order of the fields is V gene, J gene, CDR3 protein.

>TRBV18|TRBJ2-7
CASSLQLGGEQYF
>TRBV7-9|TRBJ2-1
CASSRGTSGTNEQFF
>TRBV29-1|TRBJ1-1
CSVGRTGAFF
>TRBV7-3|TRBJ2-1
CASSLDNEQFF
>TRBV9|TRBJ1-6
CASSVGDVDSPLHF
>TRBV12-3/TRBV12-4|TRBJ1-2
CASSSGTASGGYTF
>TRBV3-1|TRBJ2-7
CASSRGGGIYEQYF
>TRBV18|TRBJ1-1
CASSPYPGTEAFF
>TRBV29-1|TRBJ2-1
CSVDYGGDEQFF
>TRBV7-3|TRBJ2-2
CSNSLNRASNTGELFF
>TRBV29-1|TRBJ1-1
CSVSGTSQIMNTEAFF
>TRBV2|TRBJ2-3
CASSYTRRASSTDTQYF
>TRBV12-3/TRBV12-4|TRBJ2-7
CASSFLAGSYEQYF
>TRBV12-3/TRBV12-4|TRBJ2-7
CASSVGTFVDEQYF
>TRBV10-2|TRBJ2-7
CASSEGFHYEQYF
>TRBV20-1|TRBJ2-5
CSARETKTQYF
>TRBV5-1|TRBJ2-7
CASSLELAAKSSSYEQCF
>TRBV29-1|TRBJ1-1
CSVVTGVKTEAFF
>TRBV7-8|TRBJ2-2
CASRPGAGNTGELFF
>TRBV5-5|TRBJ2-3
CASSYLGGTDTQYF
>TRBV10-1|TRBJ1-1
CASSGDAKTKNTEAFF
>TRBV29-1|TRBJ2-7
CSVEDLTGETYEQYF
>TRBV6-5|TRBJ2-2
CASSRRSGGGELFF
>TRBV9|TRBJ2-7
CASSRGRATYEQYF
>TRBV5-1|TRBJ2-5
CASSLETQYF
>TRBV5-1|TRBJ2-1
CASSPDSNPYNEQFF
>TRBV5-6|TRBJ1-2
CASSLGQLTNYGYTF
>TRBV2|TRBJ1-1
CASTRWRESPEAFF
>TRBV14|TRBJ2-7
CASSQGLAPYSYDQYF
>TRBV18|TRBJ2-2
CASSPDEAMMNTGELFF
>TRBV30|TRBJ1-2
CAWSVRGASYGYTF
>TRBV18|TRBJ1-4
CASSPAGYEKLFF
>TRBV7-9|TRBJ2-5
CASSPTGGSETQYF